The clone carrying this T cell receptor beta chain was detected only a few times. Its specificity is unknown. This entry belongs to a study of T-cell reconstitution after alpha-beta-depleted transplantation in children. General study results and limits: Counts and diversity of T cells one year after transplant came mostly from newly produced T cells.

V dropped 3 bases and J dropped 2; count of bases not matched to a gene: 6. The CDR3 loop spans 15 amino acids. Germline lookup yields CDR1 DFQATT and CDR2 SNEGSKA (reference sequence). Unique molecular identifiers were used in preparing the TCRbeta library. A single record per CDR3 protein comes from TCRdb applying MiXCR to the PCR reads. The table lists some 830,000 distinct CDR3 sequences, roughly 16% of them singletons. This material consisted of PBMCs, mostly from graft donor cells, taken 360 days after TCRalphabeta/CD19-depleted stem cell transplant. The rearrangement joins TRBV20-1 to TRBJ2-3; 9 nucleotides align to TRBD1. This clonotype originated in a male patient younger than 18 who had a stem cell transplant for acute lymphoblastic leukemia, so the T cells may come from the graft donor. Here the CDR3 reads CSARNRGHNTDTQYF. Written as DNA, the CDR3 is TGCAGTGCTAGGAACAGGGGGCACAACACAGATACGCAGTATTTT.